Below, 5 T cell receptor beta chains from the same sample are listed, as sequenced in a study of blood T cell repertoires in COVID-19. Measured with immunoSEQ multiplex PCR; TCRdb has only the in-frame clones, and not every one. Here the sample spans roughly 21,000 clones, 83% being singletons. The sequencing input was peripheral blood. These TCRs come from a human donor in a cohort sampled during active COVID-19.

The rearrangement uses TRBV10-2 and TRBJ2-7; TRBD1 agrees at 7 bases. The length of the CDR3 is 13 residues. Trimming removed 9 bases from V and 2 bases from J; junction bases left unmatched: 7. Germline V gene lookup returns CDR1 WSHSY and CDR2 SAAADI. The CDR3 coding sequence is TGCGCCAGTCTTCCGGGACAGACCTACGAGCAGTACTTC. It encodes CASLPGQTYEQYF.

V gene TRBV13 combines with J gene TRBJ2-3; 12 bases fit TRBD1. J gave up 3 bases and V 6 bases, and 4 bases lay outside the gene matches. The CDR3 is made up of 15 amino acids. Per the germline V gene, CDR1 is PRHDT and CDR2 is FYEKMQ (reference sequence). The CDR3: CASSRDRGQTDTQYF. CDR3 in DNA: TGTGCCAGCAGTCGGGACAGGGGGCAGACAGATACGCAGTATTTT.

The chain employs TRBV3-1 (or the pseudogene TRBV3-2) and TRBJ2-5; D gene ambiguous. The CDR3 is made up of 14 amino acids. Germline-derived CDR1 and CDR2 are LGHDT and YNNKEL (reference sequence). Trimming removed 3 bases at V and 5 bases at J, with 13 bases between. CDR3 nucleotides: TGTGCCAGCAGCCACCAGATCTGGTCGGAGACCCAGTACTTC. This codes for CASSHQIWSETQYF.

The CDR3 DNA reads TGTGCCTGGAGTGTGACTAGCACAGATACGCAGTATTTT. Encoded protein: CAWSVTSTDTQYF. The J gene is TRBJ2-3, the V gene TRBV30, with D unclear. The ends were cut back, 0 bases at V and 0 bases at J, with 4 bases in the middle. The CDR3 has 13 residues. Per the germline V gene, CDR1 is GTSNPN and CDR2 is SVGIG (reference sequence).

V and J are TRBV2 and TRBJ1-3, with TRBD1 matching 7 bases. The CDR3 spans 14 residues. The junction had 3 bases not matched to a gene; V was cut back by 5 bases and J by 2 bases. Germline V CDR1 and CDR2: SNHLY, FYNNEI. CDR3 in DNA: TGTGCCAGCAGTTTTACAGGGGCTGGAAACACCATATATTTT. It yields the protein CASSFTGAGNTIYF.